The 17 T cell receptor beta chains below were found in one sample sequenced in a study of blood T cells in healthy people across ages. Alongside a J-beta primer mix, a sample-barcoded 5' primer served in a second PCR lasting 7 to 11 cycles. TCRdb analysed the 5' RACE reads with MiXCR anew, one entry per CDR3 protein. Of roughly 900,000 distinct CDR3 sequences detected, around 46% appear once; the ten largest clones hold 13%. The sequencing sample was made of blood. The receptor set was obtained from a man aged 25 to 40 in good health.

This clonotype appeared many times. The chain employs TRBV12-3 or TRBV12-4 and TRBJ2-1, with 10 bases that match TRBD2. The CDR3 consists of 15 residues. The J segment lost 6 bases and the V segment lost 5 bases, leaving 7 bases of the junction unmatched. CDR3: CASSGSLAGANEQFF. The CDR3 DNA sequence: TGTGCCAGCAGTGGATCCCTAGCGGGGGCCAATGAGCAGTTCTTC.

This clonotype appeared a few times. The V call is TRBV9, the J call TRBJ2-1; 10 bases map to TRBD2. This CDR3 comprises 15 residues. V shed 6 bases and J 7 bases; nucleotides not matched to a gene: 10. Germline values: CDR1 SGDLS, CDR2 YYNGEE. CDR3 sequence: CASNRAGGPVNEQFF. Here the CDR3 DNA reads TGTGCCAGCAATCGAGCGGGGGGGCCTGTAAATGAGCAGTTCTTC.

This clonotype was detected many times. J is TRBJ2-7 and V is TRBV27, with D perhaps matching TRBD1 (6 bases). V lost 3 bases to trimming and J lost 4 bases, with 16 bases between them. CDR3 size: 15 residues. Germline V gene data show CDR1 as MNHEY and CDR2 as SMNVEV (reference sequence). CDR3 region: CASSFQGWGPYEQYF. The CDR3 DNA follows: TGTGCCAGCAGTTTCCAGGGATGGGGGCCTTACGAGCAGTACTTC.

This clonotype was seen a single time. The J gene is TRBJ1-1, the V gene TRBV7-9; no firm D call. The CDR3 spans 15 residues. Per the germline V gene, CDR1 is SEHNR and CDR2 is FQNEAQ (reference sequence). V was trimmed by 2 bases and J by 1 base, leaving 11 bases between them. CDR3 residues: CASSLSAVTNTEAFF. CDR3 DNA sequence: TGTGCCAGCAGCTTATCCGCAGTTACGAACACTGAAGCTTTCTTT. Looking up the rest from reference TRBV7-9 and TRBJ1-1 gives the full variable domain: DTGVSQNPRHKITKRGQNVTFRCDPISEHNRLYWYRQTLGQGPEFLTYFQNEAQLEKSRLLSDRFSAERPKGSFSTLEIQRTEQGDSAMYLCASSLSAVTNTEAFFGQGTRLTVV.

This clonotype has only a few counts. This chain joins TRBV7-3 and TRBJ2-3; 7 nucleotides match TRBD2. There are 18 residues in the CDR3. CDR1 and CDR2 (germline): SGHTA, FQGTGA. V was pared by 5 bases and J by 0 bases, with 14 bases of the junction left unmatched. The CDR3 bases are TGTGCCAGCAGCCAATTTGGGGGGGAGCTTGCTAGCACAGATACGCAGTATTTT. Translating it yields CASSQFGGELASTDTQYF.

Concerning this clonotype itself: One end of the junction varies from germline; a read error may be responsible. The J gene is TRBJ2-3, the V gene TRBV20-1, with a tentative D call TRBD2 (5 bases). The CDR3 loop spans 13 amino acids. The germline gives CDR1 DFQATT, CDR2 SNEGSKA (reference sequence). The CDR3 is CSARRSSTDTRYF. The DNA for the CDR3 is TGCAGTGCTAGACGCTCTAGCACAGATACGCGGTATTTT.

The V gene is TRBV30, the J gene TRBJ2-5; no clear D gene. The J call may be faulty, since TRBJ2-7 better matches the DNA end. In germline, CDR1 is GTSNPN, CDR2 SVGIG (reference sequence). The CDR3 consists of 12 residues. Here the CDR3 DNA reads TGTGCCTGGAGTGTAATTGGATACGAGCAGTACTTC. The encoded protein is CAWSVIGYEQYF.

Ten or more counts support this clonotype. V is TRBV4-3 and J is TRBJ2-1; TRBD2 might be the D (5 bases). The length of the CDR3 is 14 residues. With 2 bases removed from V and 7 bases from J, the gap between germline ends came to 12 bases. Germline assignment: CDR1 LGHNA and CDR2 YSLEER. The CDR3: CASSQRVGENEQFF. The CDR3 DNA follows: TGCGCCAGCAGCCAAAGGGTCGGGGAAAATGAGCAGTTCTTC.

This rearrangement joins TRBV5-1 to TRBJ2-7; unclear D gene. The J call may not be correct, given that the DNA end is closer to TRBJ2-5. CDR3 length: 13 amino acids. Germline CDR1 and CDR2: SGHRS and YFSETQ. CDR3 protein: CASSLFQKETQYF. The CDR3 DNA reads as TGCGCCAGCAGCTTGTTCCAGAAAGAGACCCAGTACTTC.

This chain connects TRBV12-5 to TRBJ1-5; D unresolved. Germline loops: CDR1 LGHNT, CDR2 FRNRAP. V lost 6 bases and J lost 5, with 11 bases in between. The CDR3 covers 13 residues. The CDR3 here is CASGLDGDQPQHF. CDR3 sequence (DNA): TGTGCTAGTGGACTGGACGGGGATCAGCCCCAGCATTTT.

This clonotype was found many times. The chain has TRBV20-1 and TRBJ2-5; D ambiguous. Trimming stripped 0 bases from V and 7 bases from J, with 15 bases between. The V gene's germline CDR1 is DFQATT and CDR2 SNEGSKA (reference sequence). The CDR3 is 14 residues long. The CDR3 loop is CSARDGRDSRTQYF. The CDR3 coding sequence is TGCAGTGCTAGAGACGGACGTGACTCAAGGACCCAGTACTTC.

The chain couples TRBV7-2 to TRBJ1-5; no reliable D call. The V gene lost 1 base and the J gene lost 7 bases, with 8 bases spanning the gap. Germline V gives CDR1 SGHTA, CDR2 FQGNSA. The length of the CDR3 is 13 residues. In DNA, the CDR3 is TGTGCCAGCAGCTTAGTCTCGGGGCAGCCCCAGCATTTT. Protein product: CASSLVSGQPQHF.

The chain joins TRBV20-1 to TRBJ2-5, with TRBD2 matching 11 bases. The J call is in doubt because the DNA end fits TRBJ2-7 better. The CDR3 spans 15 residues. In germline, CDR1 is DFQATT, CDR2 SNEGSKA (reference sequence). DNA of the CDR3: TGCAGTATGCAAGCCGGGACTAGCGGTATTTACGAGCAGTACTTC. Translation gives CSMQAGTSGIYEQYF.

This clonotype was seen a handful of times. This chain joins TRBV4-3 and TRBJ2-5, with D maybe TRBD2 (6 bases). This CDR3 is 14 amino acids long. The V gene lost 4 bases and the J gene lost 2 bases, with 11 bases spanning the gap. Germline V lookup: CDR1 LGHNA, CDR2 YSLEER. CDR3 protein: CASSPGLNQETQYF. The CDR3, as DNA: TGCGCCAGCAGCCCGGGACTGAATCAAGAGACCCAGTACTTC.

The CDR3 loop is CASRPTTGWEQYF. DNA for the CDR3: TGTGCCAGCAGACCGACGACAGGATGGGAGCAGTACTTC. This chain joins TRBV6-5 and TRBJ2-7, with a possible D match to TRBD1 (6 bases). V lost 6 bases and J 7 bases, leaving 16 bases between the germline ends. The CDR3 is 13 amino acids. CDR1 is MNHEY, CDR2 SVGAGI, per germline.

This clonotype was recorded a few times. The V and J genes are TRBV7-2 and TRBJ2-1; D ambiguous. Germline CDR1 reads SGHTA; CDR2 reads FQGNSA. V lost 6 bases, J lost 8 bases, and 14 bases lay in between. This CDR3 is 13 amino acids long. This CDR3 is CASRVDSWYEQFF. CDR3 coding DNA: TGTGCCAGCAGAGTCGACTCTTGGTATGAGCAGTTCTTC.

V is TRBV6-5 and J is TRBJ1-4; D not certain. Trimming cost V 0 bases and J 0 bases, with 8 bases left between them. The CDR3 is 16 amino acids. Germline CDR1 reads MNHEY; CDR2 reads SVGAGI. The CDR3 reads CASSYSRTATNEKLFF. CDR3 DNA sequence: TGTGCCAGCAGTTACTCCAGGACCGCAACTAATGAAAAACTGTTTTTT.